The sequence of this TCR beta chain was determined in a study of blood T cells in healthy people across ages. The CDR3 totals 17 residues. Germline V gene sequence: CDR1 DFQATT, CDR2 SNEGSKA (reference sequence). Then a second PCR, running roughly 7 to 11 cycles, was carried out with a sample-barcoded 5' primer and a J-beta primer mix. TCRdb ran MiXCR on the 5' RACE reads and lists one entry per CDR3 protein. The sample yields hundreds of thousands of distinct CDR3 sequences, around a fifth seen once. Concerning this clonotype itself: Mismatch with germline at one junction end may stem from a read error.

The chain links TRBV20-1 to TRBJ2-1; 7 nucleotides agree with TRBD2. The TCR originated in a man between 65 and 85 years old in good health. Sequenced sample: blood. CDR3 loop: CSAELGDRGDSYNERFF. CDR3 DNA: TGCAGTGCGGAGTTAGGGGATCGGGGGGATTCCTACAATGAGCGGTTCTTC.